This entry lists 26 T cell receptor beta chains sequenced from one sample in a study of cytomegalovirus exposure and HLA in healthy donors. With 60 Vbeta and 13 Jbeta primers, the PCR was carried out. The assay was immunoSEQ multiplex PCR, and TCRdb's table has in-frame clones only and misses some. The sample lists 150,000 to 200,000 clones, 81% seen once, with around 2% in the top ten. The sample was PBMCs. Source of these receptors: a man aged 18 to 30 in good health and CMV-seronegative.

The chain has TRBV10-3 and TRBJ2-1; unclear D gene. Germline V gene sequence: CDR1 ENHRY, CDR2 SYGVKD. CDR3 length: 14 amino acids. V shed 2 bases and J shed 5 bases, with 10 bases lying between them. The chain's CDR3 is CAISEHGRNNEQFF. Written as DNA, the CDR3 is TGTGCCATCAGTGAGCATGGCAGAAACAATGAGCAGTTCTTC.

A single count supports this clone. The CDR3: CASSVGTKNEKLFF. CDR3 bases: TGTGCCAGCAGCGTAGGGACAAAAAATGAAAAACTGTTTTTT. The chain combines TRBV9 with TRBJ1-4; D is possibly TRBD1 (5 bases). This CDR3 has 14 amino acids. CDR1 SGDLS and CDR2 YYNGEE come from the germline V gene. The V gene lost 0 bases and the J gene lost 5 bases, with 8 bases spanning the gap.

This rearrangement joins TRBV12-5 to TRBJ2-7, with 7 bases lining up with TRBD1. V lost 6 bases, J lost 1 base, and 3 bases stayed unmatched. Germline V gives CDR1 LGHNT, CDR2 FRNRAP. The CDR3 has 13 residues. CDR3 sequence (DNA): TGTGCTAGTGGCCCGGGACAGTCCTACGAGCAGTACTTC. Encoded protein: CASGPGQSYEQYF.

The V gene is TRBV5-6, the J gene TRBJ2-1, with TRBD2 matching over 13 bases. J was trimmed by 0 bases and V by 7 bases; bases with no gene match: 4. The CDR3 loop spans 16 amino acids. Germline CDR1 SGHDT, CDR2 YYEEEE. CDR3 in DNA: TGTGCCAGCTTCAGACTAGCGGGAGGCTCCTACAATGAGCAGTTCTTC. Amino acid sequence: CASFRLAGGSYNEQFF. The full variable domain, completed using reference TRBV5-6 and TRBJ2-1, is DAGVTQSPTHLIKTRGQQVTLRCSPKSGHDTVSWYQQALGQGPQFIFQYYEEEERQRGNFPDRFSGHQFPNYSSELNVNALLLGDSALYLCASFRLAGGSYNEQFFGPGTRLTVL.

This chain's CDR3 is CSVEVQGIRTDTQYF. DNA of the CDR3: TGCAGCGTTGAGGTACAGGGGATACGCACAGATACGCAGTATTTT. V usage is TRBV29-1 and J usage is TRBJ2-3; 7 bases line up with TRBD1. CDR1 and CDR2 from the germline V gene are SQVTM and ANQGSEA. The junction had 7 bases not matched to a gene; V was cut back by 3 bases and J by 1 base. This CDR3 has 15 residues.

This clone occurred a few times. This chain's CDR3 is CASSQDLLNYGYTF. The CDR3 nucleotides read TGCGCCAGCAGCCAAGATCTACTGAACTATGGCTACACCTTC. This chain links TRBV4-3 with TRBJ1-2; no clear D gene. CDR3 length: 14 amino acids. Germline values: CDR1 LGHNA, CDR2 YSLEER. V lost 0 bases and J 2 bases, leaving 7 bases between the germline ends.

V is TRBV30 and J is TRBJ1-4; D unresolved. This CDR3 is 15 amino acids long. Germline V gives CDR1 GTSNPN, CDR2 SVGIG (reference sequence). V dropped 2 bases and J dropped 7 bases, with 17 bases sitting between them. DNA of the CDR3: TGTGCCTGGAGTCCCCAGGTGTTGGGAGGTGAAAAACTGTTTTTT. This codes for CAWSPQVLGGEKLFF. Filled out from reference TRBV30 and TRBJ1-4, the complete variable domain reads SQTIHQWPATLVQPVGSPLSLECTVEGTSNPNLYWYRQAAGRGLQLLFYSVGIGQISSEVPQNLSASRPQDRQFILSSKKLLLSDSGFYLCAWSPQVLGGEKLFFGSGTQLSVL.

This clone is a singleton in its sample. The chain joins TRBV7-2 to TRBJ2-2; the D is unclear. Between the trimmed V and J ends, which lost 2 bases and 8 bases, there was a span of 9 bases. Per the germline V gene, CDR1 is SGHTA and CDR2 is FQGNSA. CDR3 length: 13 amino acids. The CDR3 region is CASSLQFAGELFF. DNA for the CDR3: TGTGCCAGCAGCTTACAGTTTGCAGGGGAGCTGTTTTTT.

This chain uses TRBV7-6 with TRBJ2-1, with D possibly being TRBD2 (6 bases). The CDR3 loop spans 15 amino acids. Trimming left V 3 bases short and J 7 bases short, with 16 bases between. Germline assignment: CDR1 SGHVS and CDR2 FNYEAQ. The CDR3 nucleotides read TGTGCCAGCAGCTTCTCCGGGAGCTATCCGAATGAGCAGTTCTTC. Translating it yields CASSFSGSYPNEQFF.

The CDR3 coding sequence is TGTGCCAGCAGCCCCTGGACAGTTGGGAGTTACGAGCAGTACTTC. Translation gives CASSPWTVGSYEQYF. V and J are TRBV5-6 and TRBJ2-7; D is possibly TRBD1 (6 bases). V lost 4 bases to trimming and J lost 4 bases, with 18 bases between them. CDR1 is SGHDT and CDR2 is YYEEEE in the germline V gene. The CDR3 runs to 15 residues.

CDR3 sequence (DNA): TGTGCCAGCAGTGAAGCCACAGGGAGCTATGGCTACACCTTC. As protein: CASSEATGSYGYTF. The chain is built from TRBV6-1 and TRBJ1-2, with D perhaps TRBD1 (6 bases). There are 14 residues in the CDR3. Germline-derived CDR1 and CDR2 are MNHNS and SASEGT. The V gene lost 0 bases and the J gene lost 4 bases, with 9 bases spanning the gap.

The CDR3 DNA follows: TGTGCCACCAGCAGAGAGCCCGGGGACACTGAAGCTTTCTTT. Amino acids: CATSREPGDTEAFF. The V gene is TRBV15, the J gene TRBJ1-1; D unresolved. Between the trimmed V and J ends, which lost 0 bases and 3 bases, there was a span of 8 bases. The CDR3 covers 14 residues. Germline loops: CDR1 LNHNV, CDR2 YYDKDF (reference sequence).

The chain joins TRBV11-2 to TRBJ2-7; 8 positions match TRBD1. CDR1 is SGHAT, CDR2 FQNNGV, per germline. The CDR3 loop spans 14 amino acids. J lost 2 bases, V lost 1 base, and 1 base had no gene match. The chain's CDR3 is CASSLGRGPYEQYF. CDR3 bases: TGTGCCAGCAGCTTAGGCAGGGGGCCCTACGAGCAGTACTTC.

This chain joins TRBV27 and TRBJ1-2; no clear D gene. Trimming stripped 4 bases from V and 4 bases from J, with 16 bases between. There are 15 residues in the CDR3. CDR1 and CDR2 from the germline V gene are MNHEY and SMNVEV (reference sequence). The chain's CDR3 is CASSWSREAFYGYTF. CDR3 DNA sequence: TGTGCCAGCAGTTGGTCGAGGGAAGCCTTCTATGGCTACACCTTC.

The chain uses TRBV7-3 and TRBJ1-2; D is perhaps TRBD1 (6 bases). V was shortened by 5 bases and J by 0 bases, with 13 bases between the two germline ends. CDR1 is SGHTA, CDR2 FQGTGA, per germline. The CDR3 totals 15 residues. CDR3 DNA: TGTGCCAGCAGCCCGGAAGGGACAACTAACTATGGCTACACCTTC. This gives the protein CASSPEGTTNYGYTF.

This clone was found a few times. V is TRBV18 and J is TRBJ2-7, with D tentatively TRBD2 (6 bases). The CDR3 contains 16 residues. In germline, CDR1 is KGHSH, CDR2 LQKENI. V gave up 4 bases and J gave up 3 bases, with 19 bases separating them. CDR3 residues: CASSLKSGVRVYEQYF. CDR3 DNA: TGTGCCAGCTCACTTAAGTCGGGAGTACGGGTCTACGAGCAGTACTTC.

Of note for this clone: At one boundary the junction diverges from the germline segment, which might be a read error. At the DNA level, this CDR3 is encoded by other sequences in the same sample as well. The CDR3 DNA is TGCGCCAGCAGCGCCGAGACAAGACAGGTGGGACCCAACTCTGGGGCCAACGTCCTGACTTTC. This codes for CASSAETRQVGPNSGANVLTF. V and J are TRBV9 and TRBJ2-6; possibly TRBD1 for D (6 bases). The CDR3 has 21 residues. Germline CDR1 reads SGDLS; CDR2 reads YYNGEE.

The V gene is TRBV29-1, the J gene TRBJ2-5, with TRBD1 as a possible D gene (6 bases). The J call is in doubt because the DNA end fits TRBJ2-7 better. There are 13 residues in the CDR3. The germline gives CDR1 SQVTM, CDR2 ANQGSEA. CDR3 amino acids: CSVGTRLSYEQYF. In DNA, the CDR3 is TGCAGCGTGGGGACACGACTCTCCTACGAGCAGTACTTC.

This clone was counted a single time. The rearrangement uses TRBV19 and TRBJ2-1, with 7 bases aligning to TRBD2. Germline values: CDR1 LNHDA, CDR2 SQIVND (reference sequence). Losses at the gene ends were 0 bases for V and 5 bases for J; bases not matched to a gene: 10. This CDR3 comprises 17 residues. CDR3 bases: TGTGCCAGTAGTATAGATCCTAGCGGCCTAGACAACAATGAGCAGTTCTTC. This encodes CASSIDPSGLDNNEQFF.

This chain uses TRBV6-1 with TRBJ2-3, with 11 bases lining up with TRBD2. V was pared by 3 bases and J by 5 bases, with 7 bases of the junction left unmatched. In germline, CDR1 is MNHNS, CDR2 SASEGT. There are 16 residues in the CDR3. The CDR3 bases are TGTGCCAGCAGTGATTTAGCGGGAGGGCCAATAGATACGCAGTATTTT. It yields the protein CASSDLAGGPIDTQYF.

This clone was observed a few times. The V call is TRBV21-1, the J call TRBJ1-5. TRBV21-1 is tagged as a pseudogene. This CDR3 is built from 17 residues. CDR3: CASSKAESMMLSQPQHF. As DNA, the CDR3 is TGTGCCAGCAGCAAAGCTGAATCTATGATGTTGTCTCAGCCCCAGCATTTT.

The chain uses TRBV9 and TRBJ1-1; TRBD1 matches 8 bases. Per germline, CDR1 SGDLS and CDR2 YYNGEE. The J segment lost 2 bases and the V segment lost 4 bases, leaving 7 bases of the junction unmatched. CDR3 length equals 15 residues. CDR3 sequence: CASSPRGQDNTEAFF. CDR3 sequence (DNA): TGTGCCAGCAGCCCCAGGGGACAGGACAACACTGAAGCTTTCTTT.

V gene TRBV29-1 combines with J gene TRBJ2-3, with TRBD1 identical over 8 bases. Germline V gene data show CDR1 as SQVTM and CDR2 as ANQGSEA. The CDR3 runs to 13 residues. V dropped 7 bases and J dropped 0; count of bases not matched to a gene: 3. Here the CDR3 DNA reads TGCAGCGCACAGGGGGAGAGCACAGATACGCAGTATTTT. Its translation is CSAQGESTDTQYF.

The chain combines TRBV4-3 with TRBJ1-5, with unresolved D. V gave up 0 bases and J gave up 1 base, with 16 bases separating them. The CDR3 is 18 amino acids. Germline V gives CDR1 LGHNA, CDR2 YSLEER. The CDR3, as DNA: TGCGCCAGCAGCCAAGATCTCCAAAGACACTTAAGCAATCAGCCCCAGCATTTT. Its translation is CASSQDLQRHLSNQPQHF.

A remark on this clone: A single base separates this from a much larger clone, so it may be a read error. Other DNA sequences within the sample encode an identical CDR3. V gene TRBV5-1 combines with J gene TRBJ2-7, with no clear D. V lost 0 bases to trimming and J lost 3 bases, with 4 bases between them. The CDR3 consists of 12 residues. CDR1 SGHRS and CDR2 YFSETQ come from the germline V gene. Written as DNA, the CDR3 is TGCGCCAGCAGCTTGGACAACTACGAGCAGTACTTC. Translation: CASSLDNYEQYF.

The chain recombines TRBV25-1 with TRBJ2-7; D unclear. Germline CDR1 and CDR2: MGHDK and SYGVNS. The CDR3 has 15 residues. V lost 2 bases and J lost 4, with 15 bases in between. CDR3 in DNA: TGTGCCAGCAGTGAACCGTCGACACAATCATACGAGCAGTACTTC. Protein: CASSEPSTQSYEQYF.